These 20 T cell receptor beta chains originate from one sample sequenced in a study of cytomegalovirus exposure and HLA in healthy donors. The PCR employed 60 Vbeta primers together with 13 Jbeta primers. TCRdb keeps only in-frame clones here, not all; method: immunoSEQ multiplex PCR. The data hold about 100,000 clones, with roughly 70% observed a single time. The sample was PBMCs. These receptors were collected from a man aged 45-65 years in good health and CMV-seronegative.

J is TRBJ1-6 and V is TRBV7-2; 10 bases fit TRBD1. Germline CDR1 is SGHTA and CDR2 is FQGNSA. Trimming took 5 bases from V and 3 from J; bases not matched to a gene: 4. This CDR3 contains 16 residues. The CDR3 protein is CASSLRTGGYNSPLHF. The DNA of the CDR3 is TGTGCCAGCAGCCTACGGACAGGGGGCTATAATTCACCCCTCCACTTT.

This clone was detected once. V is TRBV18 and J is TRBJ2-7; D unresolved. The germline V and J ends were trimmed by 3 bases and 1 base, with 10 bases remaining between them. This CDR3 has 14 residues. Per germline, CDR1 KGHSH and CDR2 LQKENI. CDR3 DNA sequence: TGTGCCAGCTCACCGGTAGCTCTATCCTACGAGCAGTACTTC. Translation: CASSPVALSYEQYF.

The chain carries TRBV5-1 and TRBJ2-3, with 12 bases identical to TRBD2. The CDR3 extends over 19 amino acids. Germline-derived CDR1 and CDR2 are SGHRS and YFSETQ. V lost 3 bases to trimming and J lost 0 bases; unmatched junction nucleotides: 11. CDR3 sequence: CASSSGPGLAGRSTDTQYF. The CDR3 DNA follows: TGCGCCAGCAGCTCTGGACCGGGACTAGCGGGTCGAAGCACAGATACGCAGTATTTT.

By proportion, this clone is medium-sized. The chain has TRBV6-4 and TRBJ2-2; 7 nucleotides align to TRBD2. Trimming cost V 2 bases and J 3 bases; bases outside gene matches: 0. The CDR3 loop spans 14 amino acids. Germline-derived CDR1 and CDR2 are MRHNA and SNTAGT. The CDR3 reads CASSDGGDTGELFF. The CDR3, as DNA: TGTGCCAGCAGTGACGGGGGGGACACCGGGGAGCTGTTTTTT.

Regarding this clone: Within the sample, other DNA sequences also encode this same CDR3. The chain is built from TRBV29-1 and TRBJ1-1; the D gene is possibly TRBD1 (5 bases). The CDR3 has 11 amino acids. With 7 bases removed from V and 4 bases from J, the gap between germline ends came to 10 bases. Per the germline V gene, CDR1 is SQVTM and CDR2 is ANQGSEA. The CDR3 region is CSGEGLTEAFF. CDR3 in DNA: TGCAGCGGTGAGGGGCTCACTGAAGCTTTCTTT.

The J gene is TRBJ1-3, the V gene TRBV21-1; the table's D call, TRBD1, was not checked against the DNA. TRBV21-1 is termed a pseudogene. This CDR3 has 17 amino acids. CDR3 nucleotide sequence: TGTGCCAGCAGCCCCCCCGGACAGGGCTTAGAAGGAAACACCATATATTTT. Residues: CASSPPGQGLEGNTIYF.

This clone came up a few times. This chain links TRBV11-3 with TRBJ2-2; perhaps TRBD2 as D (5 bases). Trimming cost V 1 base and J 8 bases, with 11 bases left between them. Germline V gene data show CDR1 as SGHNT and CDR2 as YENEEA. This CDR3 has 14 residues. The CDR3 bases are TGTGCCAGCAGCTTAGTCTCTGGGAGAGGGGAGCTGTTTTTT. It encodes CASSLVSGRGELFF.

The chain recombines TRBV4-1 with TRBJ1-1; D is ambiguous. The CDR3 contains 13 residues. CDR1 and CDR2 from the germline V gene are MGHRA and YSYEKL. Trimming removed 4 bases from V and 1 base from J, with 7 bases in between. This chain's CDR3 is CASSLIANTEAFF. The CDR3 DNA follows: TGCGCCAGCAGCCTTATAGCGAACACTGAAGCTTTCTTT.

The gene calls are TRBV5-4 and TRBJ1-1, with a possible D match to TRBD1 (6 bases). The V gene's germline CDR1 is SGHNT and CDR2 YYREEE (reference sequence). The length of the CDR3 is 16 residues. V lost 3 bases, J lost 1 base, and 16 bases lay in between. CDR3: CASSSPTGLANTEAFF. The CDR3 DNA reads as TGTGCCAGCAGCTCACCCACAGGGTTAGCGAACACTGAAGCTTTCTTT.

This chain connects TRBV5-5 to TRBJ1-5; D gene uncertain. This CDR3 is built from 15 residues. Germline values: CDR1 SGHKS, CDR2 YYEKEE (reference sequence). V was pared by 1 base and J by 1 base, with 9 bases between. This CDR3 is CASSLTDLSNQPQHF. The DNA for the CDR3 is TGTGCCAGCAGCTTGACAGATCTCAGCAATCAGCCCCAGCATTTT.

The rearrangement links TRBV5-1 to TRBJ1-3; TRBD1 is a possible D gene (6 bases). Trimming stripped 4 bases from V and 1 base from J, with 9 bases between. Germline assignment: CDR1 SGHRS and CDR2 YFSETQ. The CDR3 is 14 amino acids. CDR3 protein: CASSGTGSGNTIYF. The CDR3 DNA follows: TGCGCCAGCAGCGGAACAGGGTCTGGAAACACCATATATTTT.

This clone was recorded a few times. The chain joins TRBV7-8 to TRBJ1-4, with no clear D. V gave up 1 base and J gave up 8 bases, with 5 bases separating them. Germline CDR1 is SGHVS and CDR2 is FQNEAQ. The CDR3 runs to 12 residues. CDR3 sequence reads: CASSLGREKLFF. DNA for the CDR3: TGTGCCAGCAGCTTAGGGAGAGAAAAACTGTTTTTT.

V and J are TRBV29-1 and TRBJ1-2; unclear D gene. Trimming left V 6 bases short and J 4 bases short, with 18 bases between. Germline CDR1 and CDR2: SQVTM and ANQGSEA. CDR3 length: 14 residues. CDR3 DNA sequence: TGCAGCGTCCCAGTTTTAACATCTTCCTATGGCTACACCTTC. This translates into CSVPVLTSSYGYTF. Using reference TRBV29-1 and TRBJ1-2 for the parts outside the CDR3, the full variable domain is SAVISQKPSRDICQRGTSLTIQCQVDSQVTMMFWYRQQPGQSLTLIATANQGSEATYESGFVIDKFPISRPNLTFSTLTVSNMSPEDSSIYLCSVPVLTSSYGYTFGSGTRLTVV.

A few counts support this clone. J is TRBJ2-2 and V is TRBV11-2, with 13 nucleotides matching TRBD2. Losses at the gene ends were 1 base for V and 4 bases for J; bases not matched to a gene: 3. CDR1 and CDR2 from the germline V gene are SGHAT and FQNNGV. This CDR3 is built from 17 residues. CDR3 residues: CASSLGTSGSGTGELFF. The CDR3 nucleotides read TGTGCCAGCAGCTTAGGGACTAGCGGGAGCGGCACCGGGGAGCTGTTTTTT.

This rearrangement joins TRBV4-1 to TRBJ2-7; D uncertain. In germline, CDR1 is MGHRA, CDR2 YSYEKL. The CDR3 consists of 14 residues. The V and J ends lost 2 bases and 0 bases respectively, with 8 bases between them. CDR3 in amino acids: CASSQTGLSYEQYF. The CDR3 region has the DNA TGCGCCAGCAGCCAAACGGGTCTCTCCTACGAGCAGTACTTC.

The chain is built from TRBV28 and TRBJ1-2, with a weak D call TRBD1 (6 bases). Deletions cut 6 bases from V and 7 bases from J, with 15 bases between. This CDR3 has 13 amino acids. Germline loops: CDR1 MDHEN, CDR2 SYDVKM. The CDR3 DNA follows: TGTGCCAGCAGCCAAGGGGGTATTGGTGGCTACACCTTC. Its protein product is CASSQGGIGGYTF.

In its sample, this clone was seen a few times. At one of its ends the junction is not consistent with the germline gene, which may arise from a read error. The chain has TRBV7-9 and TRBJ1-1; 7 nucleotides match TRBD1. The CDR3 totals 13 residues. Germline values: CDR1 SEHNR, CDR2 FQNEAQ (reference sequence). Here the CDR3 DNA reads TGTTCCAGCAGCTCTCCAGGGGGTGGAGAAGCTTTCTTT. This encodes CSSSSPGGGEAFF.

The rearrangement uses TRBV7-9 and TRBJ2-1, with 11 bases that match TRBD2. The CDR3 contains 15 residues. Per the germline V gene, CDR1 is SEHNR and CDR2 is FQNEAQ (reference sequence). Trimming removed 3 bases from V and 9 bases from J; junction bases left unmatched: 7. In DNA form, the CDR3 reads TGTGCCAGCAGCTTTACTAGCGGGAGTCTCGGTGAGCAGTTCTTC. It encodes CASSFTSGSLGEQFF.

This clone came up a few times. The CDR3 DNA reads as TGTGCCAGCAGTGACCCCCGGACGGGAGCTAACTATGGCTACACCTTC. Encoded protein: CASSDPRTGANYGYTF. V usage is TRBV6-1 and J usage is TRBJ1-2; D call uncertain. The V gene lost 3 bases and the J gene lost 0 bases, with 14 bases spanning the gap. This CDR3 is 16 amino acids long. From germline, CDR1 is MNHNS and CDR2 SASEGT.

This chain links TRBV5-4 with TRBJ2-7; TRBD2 agrees at 8 bases. Germline V CDR1 and CDR2: SGHNT, YYREEE (reference sequence). The CDR3 spans 14 residues. V gave up 6 bases and J gave up 4 bases; unmatched junction bases: 9. This CDR3 reads CASNRGGEGYEQYF. The CDR3 DNA follows: TGTGCCAGCAACCGGGGGGGGGAGGGGTACGAGCAGTACTTC.